This is a list of T cell receptor beta chains from one sample in a study of tumor-infiltrating lymphocytes in primary liver carcinoma. Via MiXCR, TCRdb re-called the multiplex PCR reads, giving one row per CDR3 protein. The sample holds tens of thousands of distinct CDR3 sequences, approximately 70% seen once. The material sequenced was liver tumor tissue from sampling region 5. These TCRs come from a man in his forties with primary liver carcinoma and hepatitis B virus infection. CDR3s include the opening cysteine and the closing phenylalanine or tryptophan. The D gene is left open where the match is weak. Size is omitted from some rows. Given values are once, few, many or a class for expanded clones.

j_call	d_call	clone_size	v_call	cdr3_nt	cdr3_aa
TRBJ1-1	.	.	TRBV12-5	TGTGCTAGTGGTTCCACGGGACACCAGAACACTGAAACCTTCTTT	CASGSTGHQNTETFF
TRBJ2-3	.	.	TRBV11-2	TGTACCAACAGCTTAGATCGCCCCCCAGATACTCAGTATTTT	CTNSLDRPPDTQYF
TRBJ2-7	TRBD1	.	TRBV9	TGTGCCAGCAGCGTAGAGGGGGGGACAGGGGTTCCCTACGAGCAGTACTTC	CASSVEGGTGVPYEQYF
TRBJ2-1	.	.	TRBV12-3/TRBV12-4	TGTGCTAGCAGTTTAGGGGGAGGGCCTAGAGGGTATGAGCAGTTCTTC	CASSLGGGPRGYEQFF
TRBJ2-1	TRBD2	many	TRBV10-3	TGTGCCATCAGTGCCTTACTAGCGGGAGGGTACAATGAGCAGTTCTTC	CAISALLAGGYNEQFF
TRBJ1-1	.	many	TRBV19	TGTGCCAGTATCCAGGGCTACACTGAAGCTTTCTTT	CASIQGYTEAFF
TRBJ1-1	TRBD1	.	TRBV12-5	TGTGCTAGTGCTTTAGGACAGGGCGAGGCTTTATTT	CASALGQGEALF
TRBJ2-7	TRBD1	many	TRBV7-9	TGTGCCAGCAGCTTAGAGGGACAGGGCTACGAGCAGTACTTC	CASSLEGQGYEQYF
TRBJ2-1	.	.	TRBV5-6	TGTGCCAGCAGCTTGGCCGGGACCGCGCGGCAATGCGTCAATCAGCAGTTCTTC	CASSLAGTARQCVNQQFF
TRBJ1-2	.	.	TRBV4-1	TGCGTCAGCGGCCAAACGGGGGAGGGCTATGGCTACACCTTC	CVSGQTGEGYGYTF
TRBJ1-1	TRBD1	.	TRBV9	TGTGTCAGCAGCGTATTGACAGGGGGCACTGAAGCTTTCTTT	CVSSVLTGGTEAFF
TRBJ1-2	.	.	TRBV11-2	TGTGCTAGCAGCCGAGCCGAAAGGGACTATGGCTACACCTTC	CASSRAERDYGYTF
TRBJ2-1	TRBD1	once	TRBV29-1	TGCATCGGACTGCCGGGACAGGGGGTGGATGAGAAGTTCTTC	CIGLPGQGVDEKFF
TRBJ1-2	.	.	TRBV10-2	TGCGCCAGTAGCAGGTCTCTGGACTATGACTACACCTTC	CASSRSLDYDYTF
TRBJ2-2	.	.	TRBV5-8	TGTGCCAGCAGCTTCCGGAGGGGATCCGAGGAGCTGTCTTTT	CASSFRRGSEELSF
TRBJ1-1	.	.	TRBV28	.	CASTLVFVGAGTEAVF
TRBJ1-1	.	.	TRBV6-5	TGTGCCGGCAGCTTGGGGGTAGCGAACACTGAAGCTTTCTTT	CAGSLGVANTEAFF
TRBJ2-1	TRBD2	.	TRBV18	TGTGCCAGCTCACCAGAGCGCTCGGGGGGGATGTACAATGAGCAGTTCTTC	CASSPERSGGMYNEQFF
TRBJ1-4	.	.	TRBV6-5	TGTGCAAGCAGATTCACGGGGGCGGGGAATGAAAAACTGTTTTTT	CASRFTGAGNEKLFF
TRBJ2-3	TRBD1	.	TRBV4-1	TGCACCAGCAGCCAGCTTGGGACAGGGGTTACAGATATGCAGTATTTT	CTSSQLGTGVTDMQYF
TRBJ2-1	TRBD2	once	TRBV6-1	TGTGTCAGCAGTGGGGGGTCGTGGGCGGGAGAGGTGGATGAGCAGTTCTTC	CVSSGGSWAGEVDEQFF
TRBJ2-7	.	many	TRBV5-5	TGTGCCAGCAGCTTCAGGGTCGGGGGACAGAGCTCCTACGAGCAGTACTTC	CASSFRVGGQSSYEQYF
TRBJ2-1	.	many	TRBV7-9	TGTGCCAGCAGCTTCAGGGGCGATGAGCAGTTCTTC	CASSFRGDEQFF
TRBJ2-3	.	.	TRBV6-6	TGTGTTAGCAGTTACCGAGTAGAGTATAGCAATCAGCCCCAGTATTTT	CVSSYRVEYSNQPQYF
TRBJ1-1	TRBD1	few	TRBV2	TGTGCCAGCAGTGAGCAGGGGGGGATCCTAAACACTGAAGCTTTCTTT	CASSEQGGILNTEAFF
TRBJ2-3	.	.	TRBV11-3	TGTGCCAGCAGCTTAGATCGGATAGATATGCAGTATTTT	CASSLDRIDMQYF
TRBJ1-1	.	.	TRBV7-8	TGTGCCAGCAGCTTACAAACCACTGAAGTTTTCTTT	CASSLQTTEVFF
TRBJ1-6	.	.	TRBV11-2	TGTGCCAGCAGCTTACAGACGGTGAATTCACCCCTCCACTTT	CASSLQTVNSPLHF
TRBJ1-4	.	.	TRBV11-2	TGTGCCAACAGCCCAAATGGTCCAGAGGCAGGAGAAGAACTGTTTTTT	CANSPNGPEAGEELFF
TRBJ2-7	TRBD2	.	TRBV2	TGTGCCAGCAATGAGGGTACTAGCGGGTTCTCCTACGAGCAGTACTTC	CASNEGTSGFSYEQYF
TRBJ2-1	TRBD2	.	TRBV6-2/TRBV6-3	TGTGCCAACAGTTACTTTCCGGTACTAGCGGGAGGGCCGGGCAATGAGCAGTTCTTC	CANSYFPVLAGGPGNEQFF
TRBJ2-3	.	many	TRBV11-2	TGTGCCAGCAGCTTAGATGTGGGGGGCCTCGCAGATACGCAGTGTTTT	CASSLDVGGLADTQCF
TRBJ2-2	.	.	TRBV12-3/TRBV12-4	TGTACCAGCAGAGACAGCTCAGGGGACACCGGGGAGCTGTTCTTT	CTSRDSSGDTGELFF
TRBJ2-3	TRBD2	.	TRBV11-2	TGTGTCAACAGCTTACTAGCGTTTAGCACTGATACACAGTATTTT	CVNSLLAFSTDTQYF
TRBJ2-1	.	.	TRBV6-1	TGTGCCAGTTTCTCCAGAGCTGGGGCCTACAATGAGCAGTTCTTC	CASFSRAGAYNEQFF
TRBJ1-4	TRBD1	few	TRBV5-1	TGCGCCAGTAGCTCGGGTGTCTTAGAGCCGGGACAGGACGATGAAAAACTGTTTTTT	CASSSGVLEPGQDDEKLFF
TRBJ2-3	.	.	TRBV12-3/TRBV12-4	TGTGCCAGCAGCCGACTAGCAGGGGGCACAAATACGCAGTATTTT	CASSRLAGGTNTQYF
TRBJ2-2	TRBD1	medium-sized	TRBV12-3/TRBV12-4	TGTGCCAGCAGCACAGGGGCCGGGGAGCTGTTTTTT	CASSTGAGELFF
TRBJ2-7	TRBD2	.	TRBV19	TGTGTTTCGGGAAGCGGGAGGTCCTACGAGCAGTACTTC	CVSGSGRSYEQYF
TRBJ2-7	TRBD2	many	TRBV6-2/TRBV6-3	TGTGCCAGCAGTTACACTAGCGGGAGCTCCTACGAGCAGTACTTC	CASSYTSGSSYEQYF
TRBJ1-4	.	medium-sized	TRBV11-2	TGTGCCAGCAGCGCCCGGACAGCAACTAATGAAAAACTGTTTTTT	CASSARTATNEKLFF
TRBJ2-1	.	.	TRBV11-2	TGTGCCGGCAGCTTAAATAATGCCTATGAGGAGTTCTTC	CAGSLNNAYEEFF
TRBJ2-7	.	.	TRBV28	TGTGCGGGTTCTAGCGCCGTAAGCGACGAGCAGTACTTC	CAGSSAVSDEQYF
TRBJ1-2	.	.	TRBV4-1	TGCGCCAGCAGCCAAACGGGGGAGGGTTATGGCTTCACCTTC	CASSQTGEGYGFTF
TRBJ2-7	.	.	TRBV6-1	TGTGCCAGCTGTGAAGAGGGAGTGGGAGGCTACGAGCAGTACTTC	CASCEEGVGGYEQYF
TRBJ2-1	.	.	TRBV7-7	TGTGCTAGCAGCCTAACCAAGGTCGGGAGAACCTACAATGAGCAGTTCTTC	CASSLTKVGRTYNEQFF